The 6 T cell receptor beta chains below all came from one sample that was sequenced in a study of T cell repertoires and HLA-DP antigens. Assay used: immunoSEQ multiplex PCR; TCRdb lists only in-frame clones, some missing. This table holds around 70,000 clones, roughly 75% found once. No antigen has been assigned to these receptors. Sequencing was performed on CD4+ T cells from PBMCs. The origin of the receptors is a man aged 55-75 years in good health and CMV-seronegative.

This clone was picked up many times. V is TRBV4-3 and J is TRBJ2-3, with 7 bases lining up with TRBD2. V shed 0 bases, J shed 4 bases, and the junction held 4 bases outside the gene matches. Germline V gene sequence: CDR1 LGHNA, CDR2 YSLEER. The CDR3 covers 15 residues. In nucleotides, the CDR3 is TGCGCCAGCAGCCAAGATTATGGGGGGGCAGATACGCAGTATTTT. Amino acid sequence: CASSQDYGGADTQYF.

The chain has TRBV5-4 and TRBJ1-2, with a weak D call TRBD1 (5 bases). Germline-derived CDR1 and CDR2 are SGHNT and YYREEE (reference sequence). V lost 1 base, J lost 2 bases, and 12 bases lay in between. The CDR3 extends over 15 amino acids. The CDR3 DNA reads as TGTGCCAGCAGCTTGCCGAGAGAGGGGAACTATGGCTACACCTTC. Its translation: CASSLPREGNYGYTF.

This chain links TRBV7-6 with TRBJ2-7; no firm D call. The V and J ends lost 0 bases and 3 bases respectively, with 6 bases between them. Germline assignment: CDR1 SGHVS and CDR2 FNYEAQ. The CDR3 is 13 amino acids. The CDR3 reads CASSLAQNYEQYF. The CDR3 DNA reads as TGTGCCAGCAGCTTAGCTCAGAACTACGAGCAGTACTTC.

The V gene is TRBV7-2, the J gene TRBJ2-1; no firm D call. The V end lost 1 base, the J end lost 7 bases, and 11 bases lay between the germline ends. The CDR3 runs 14 residues. Germline V lookup: CDR1 SGHTA, CDR2 FQGNSA. The CDR3 loop reads CASSLVLGLNEQFF. The CDR3, as DNA: TGTGCCAGCAGCTTAGTCCTGGGTCTAAATGAGCAGTTCTTC.

This rearrangement joins TRBV5-4 to TRBJ1-4; D might be TRBD1 (6 bases). Trimming cost V 5 bases and J 2 bases, with 16 bases left between them. Germline loops: CDR1 SGHNT, CDR2 YYREEE (reference sequence). This CDR3 comprises 16 residues. The CDR3, as DNA: TGTGCCAGCAGTCGTCGACAGGAGCGGACTAATGAAAAACTGTTTTTT. Translated, it gives CASSRRQERTNEKLFF.

The V call is TRBV7-2, the J call TRBJ1-3, with D perhaps TRBD1 (5 bases). V was pared by 0 bases and J by 0 bases, with 12 bases between. The CDR3 spans 17 residues. Germline assignment: CDR1 SGHTA and CDR2 FQGNSA. Here the CDR3 DNA reads TGTGCCAGCAGCTTAGCTCCAGGGATACGCTCTGGAAACACCATATATTTT. It codes for CASSLAPGIRSGNTIYF. The full variable domain, completed using reference TRBV7-2 and TRBJ1-3, is GAGVSQSPSNKVTEKGKDVELRCDPISGHTALYWYRQSLGQGLEFLIYFQGNSAPDKSGLPSDRFSAERTGGSVSTLTIQRTQQEDSAVYLCASSLAPGIRSGNTIYFGEGSWLTVV.